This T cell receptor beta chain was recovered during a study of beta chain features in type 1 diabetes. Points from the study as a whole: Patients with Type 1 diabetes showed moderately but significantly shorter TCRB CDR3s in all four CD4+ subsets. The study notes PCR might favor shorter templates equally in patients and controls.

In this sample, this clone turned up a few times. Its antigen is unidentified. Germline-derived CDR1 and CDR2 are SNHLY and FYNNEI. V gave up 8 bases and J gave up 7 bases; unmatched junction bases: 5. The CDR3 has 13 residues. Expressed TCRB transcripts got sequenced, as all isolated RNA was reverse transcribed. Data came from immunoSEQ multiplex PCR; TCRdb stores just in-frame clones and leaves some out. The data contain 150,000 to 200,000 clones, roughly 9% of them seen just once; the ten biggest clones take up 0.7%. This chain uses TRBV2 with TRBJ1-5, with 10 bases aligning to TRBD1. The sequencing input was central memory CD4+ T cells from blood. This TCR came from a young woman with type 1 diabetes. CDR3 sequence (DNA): TGTGCCAGCCTGGGGGACAGGGGACAGCCCCAGCATTTT. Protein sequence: CASLGDRGQPQHF.